This is a list of T cell receptor beta chains from one sample in a study of T cell clones after liver transplantation. This table comes from immunoSEQ multiplex PCR, and its TCRdb copy is limited to in-frame clones, with some not included. The sample lists approximately 55,000 clones, around 75% occurring once. The sample was CD4+ T cells from blood, taken before liver transplant. The receptors were gathered from a human donor who received a liver transplant. CDR3s include the opening cysteine and the closing phenylalanine or tryptophan. Fields, in order: V gene, J gene, clone size, D gene, CDR3 DNA, CDR3 protein. D genes are given only for firm matches. Clone size, where shown, is once, few, many, or a class for clones that have expanded.

v_gene: TRBV7-9; j_gene: TRBJ2-1; abundance: few; d_gene: .; CDR3nt: TGTGCCAGCAGCCGAGTGGGGGGAGCAGGGTCCTACAATGAGCAGTTCTTC; CDR3aa: CASSRVGGAGSYNEQFF
v_gene: TRBV6-1; j_gene: TRBJ1-5; abundance: .; d_gene: TRBD1; CDR3nt: TGTGCCAGCAAGGGGGAACAGGGGAATCAGCCCCAGCATTTT; CDR3aa: CASKGEQGNQPQHF
v_gene: TRBV5-6; j_gene: TRBJ1-6; abundance: .; d_gene: .; CDR3nt: TGTGCCAGCAGCCCCCAGACAGGATCCTATAATTCACCCCTCTACTTT; CDR3aa: CASSPQTGSYNSPLYF
v_gene: TRBV7-9; j_gene: TRBJ2-3; abundance: .; d_gene: TRBD1; CDR3nt: TGTGCCAGCAGCCCCGGGACAGTTGCAGATACGCAGTATTTT; CDR3aa: CASSPGTVADTQYF
v_gene: TRBV30; j_gene: TRBJ1-2; abundance: .; d_gene: .; CDR3nt: TGTGCCTGGAGTGTCTTTCTGGGGCTAGGCGACTATGGCTACACCTTC; CDR3aa: CAWSVFLGLGDYGYTF
v_gene: TRBV19; j_gene: TRBJ1-1; abundance: .; d_gene: .; CDR3nt: TGTGCCAGTAGCATAACAGGTCCGAACACTGAAGCTTTCTTT; CDR3aa: CASSITGPNTEAFF
v_gene: TRBV10-3; j_gene: TRBJ1-1; abundance: .; d_gene: TRBD1; CDR3nt: TGTGCCATCAGCGCCACAGGGGGCAGGTTCACTGAAGCTTTCTTT; CDR3aa: CAISATGGRFTEAFF
v_gene: TRBV6-1; j_gene: TRBJ1-1; abundance: .; d_gene: TRBD1; CDR3nt: TGTGCCAGCAGTGAGCGACAGGGGAGCACTGAAGCTTTCTTT; CDR3aa: CASSERQGSTEAFF
v_gene: TRBV6-1; j_gene: TRBJ2-7; abundance: .; d_gene: TRBD1; CDR3nt: TGTGCCAGCAACTGGGACAGGGGCGAGCAGTACTTC; CDR3aa: CASNWDRGEQYF
v_gene: TRBV27; j_gene: TRBJ2-7; abundance: once; d_gene: TRBD2; CDR3nt: TGTGCCAGCAGTTTATCAGGTGCGGGGGGACGGCAGTACTTC; CDR3aa: CASSLSGAGGRQYF
v_gene: TRBV4-1; j_gene: TRBJ2-5; abundance: .; d_gene: .; CDR3nt: TGCGCCAGCAGCCAAGATAGCGAAGGGCAAGAGACCCAGTACTTC; CDR3aa: CASSQDSEGQETQYF
v_gene: TRBV5-6; j_gene: TRBJ2-2; abundance: .; d_gene: .; CDR3nt: TGTGCCAGCAGCCAACAGGTCACCGGGGAGCTGTTTTTT; CDR3aa: CASSQQVTGELFF
v_gene: TRBV11-2; j_gene: TRBJ2-3; abundance: few; d_gene: TRBD1; CDR3nt: TGTGCCAGCAGCTTAGGAGGGGGCCGAGGCGATACGCAGTATTTT; CDR3aa: CASSLGGGRGDTQYF
v_gene: TRBV25-1; j_gene: TRBJ2-3; abundance: .; d_gene: .; CDR3nt: TGTGCCAGCAGTGAACATGGAGTGGGGCGCGTTCCCACAGATACGCAGTATTTT; CDR3aa: CASSEHGVGRVPTDTQYF
v_gene: TRBV18; j_gene: TRBJ2-1; abundance: .; d_gene: .; CDR3nt: TGTGCCAGCTCCATACGGGGGTACTACAATGAGCAGTTCTTC; CDR3aa: CASSIRGYYNEQFF
v_gene: TRBV10-3; j_gene: TRBJ1-6; abundance: .; d_gene: TRBD1; CDR3nt: TGTGCCATCAGTGACCAACAGGGGGGTAATAATTCACCCCTCCACTTT; CDR3aa: CAISDQQGGNNSPLHF
v_gene: TRBV15; j_gene: TRBJ1-4; abundance: few; d_gene: .; CDR3nt: TGTGCCACCAGCAGAGCGACAGCCTCTAATGAAAAACTGTTTTTT; CDR3aa: CATSRATASNEKLFF
v_gene: TRBV28; j_gene: TRBJ1-4; abundance: .; d_gene: .; CDR3nt: TGTGCCAGCAGTTCCCAGACAGGTGGGGAAAAACTGTTTTTT; CDR3aa: CASSSQTGGEKLFF
v_gene: TRBV5-8; j_gene: TRBJ2-7; abundance: few; d_gene: .; CDR3nt: TGTGCCAGCAGCTTGGCCCGCACTCCCTACGAGCAGTACTTC; CDR3aa: CASSLARTPYEQYF
v_gene: TRBV19; j_gene: TRBJ1-5; abundance: .; d_gene: TRBD1; CDR3nt: TGTGCCAGTAGTCATGCGACAGGGGGAAGACTCAATCAGCCCCAGCATTTT; CDR3aa: CASSHATGGRLNQPQHF
v_gene: TRBV28; j_gene: TRBJ1-2; abundance: .; d_gene: TRBD1; CDR3nt: TGTGCCAGCAGTTTTCAGGGGACAGGGAACTATGGCTACACCTTC; CDR3aa: CASSFQGTGNYGYTF
v_gene: TRBV11-3; j_gene: TRBJ2-3; abundance: few; d_gene: .; CDR3nt: TGTGCCAGCAGCTTTTCTGGGGCCAGCACAGATACGCAGTATTTT; CDR3aa: CASSFSGASTDTQYF
v_gene: TRBV4-1; j_gene: TRBJ2-3; abundance: .; d_gene: .; CDR3nt: TGCGCCAGCAGCCAGACAATGACAGGCCTAAGCACAGATACGCAGTATTTT; CDR3aa: CASSQTMTGLSTDTQYF
v_gene: TRBV11-2; j_gene: TRBJ1-3; abundance: .; d_gene: .; CDR3nt: TGTGCCAGCAGCTTAGTTCCAGGAAACACCATATATTTT; CDR3aa: CASSLVPGNTIYF
v_gene: TRBV27; j_gene: TRBJ1-2; abundance: .; d_gene: TRBD1; CDR3nt: TGTGCCAGCAGTAAACAGGGGCCTCAAAATCAGAATGGCTACACCTTC; CDR3aa: CASSKQGPQNQNGYTF
v_gene: TRBV19; j_gene: TRBJ1-2; abundance: .; d_gene: .; CDR3nt: TGTGCCAGTAGCCCGAGTCCCGGGATCTTCGTCGGCTACACCTTC; CDR3aa: CASSPSPGIFVGYTF
v_gene: TRBV29-1; j_gene: TRBJ1-2; abundance: few; d_gene: .; CDR3nt: TGCAGCGTCTCCGTGGGCAGCAACTATGGCTACACCTTC; CDR3aa: CSVSVGSNYGYTF
v_gene: TRBV5-8; j_gene: TRBJ2-1; abundance: .; d_gene: .; CDR3nt: TGTGCCAGCAGCTTACGGGGAATGTCCTACAATGAGCAGTTCTTC; CDR3aa: CASSLRGMSYNEQFF
v_gene: TRBV7-2; j_gene: TRBJ2-1; abundance: .; d_gene: TRBD2; CDR3nt: TGTGCCAGCAGCTCCGCCATAACGGGGGGGCACTACAATGAGCAGTTCTTC; CDR3aa: CASSSAITGGHYNEQFF
v_gene: TRBV9; j_gene: TRBJ2-2; abundance: .; d_gene: TRBD2; CDR3nt: TGTGCCAGCAGCGTAAATAGCGGGGGGGCTCGGACCGGGGAGCTGTTTTTT; CDR3aa: CASSVNSGGARTGELFF
v_gene: TRBV19; j_gene: TRBJ2-7; abundance: .; d_gene: TRBD1; CDR3nt: TGTGCCAGTAGTCCCCCGCACAGGGGGTCCTACGAGCAGTACTTC; CDR3aa: CASSPPHRGSYEQYF
v_gene: TRBV19; j_gene: TRBJ2-3; abundance: few; d_gene: .; CDR3nt: TGTGCCAGTAATGGCGGGGGACACCCTAGCACAGATACGCAGTATTTT; CDR3aa: CASNGGGHPSTDTQYF
v_gene: TRBV5-6; j_gene: TRBJ1-6; abundance: .; d_gene: .; CDR3nt: TGTGCCAGCAGCCCGGGTGGCAGATATAATTCACCCCTCCACTTT; CDR3aa: CASSPGGRYNSPLHF
v_gene: TRBV30; j_gene: TRBJ1-5; abundance: .; d_gene: .; CDR3nt: TGTGCCTGGAGTCCAGGGGCAGGTCAGCCCCAGCATTTT; CDR3aa: CAWSPGAGQPQHF
v_gene: TRBV11-2; j_gene: TRBJ2-7; abundance: .; d_gene: .; CDR3nt: TGTGCCAGCAGCTCTCAGGGTTACGAGCAGTACTTC; CDR3aa: CASSSQGYEQYF
v_gene: TRBV19; j_gene: TRBJ1-5; abundance: few; d_gene: .; CDR3nt: TGTGCCAGTAAAGGGCCTCAGCGGAATCAGCCCCAGCATTTT; CDR3aa: CASKGPQRNQPQHF
v_gene: TRBV7-2; j_gene: TRBJ1-2; abundance: .; d_gene: .; CDR3nt: TGTGCCAGCAGCCGAAACGAGGCCAGGGTCTATGGCTACACCTTC; CDR3aa: CASSRNEARVYGYTF
v_gene: TRBV6-5; j_gene: TRBJ1-2; abundance: .; d_gene: TRBD1; CDR3nt: TGTGCCAGCAGTTATGGGACAGGGGACTATGGCTACACCTTC; CDR3aa: CASSYGTGDYGYTF
v_gene: TRBV5-6; j_gene: TRBJ2-7; abundance: .; d_gene: TRBD1; CDR3nt: TGTGCCAGCAGCTTGTCTGGGGACAGGGGTTACGAGCAGTACTTC; CDR3aa: CASSLSGDRGYEQYF
v_gene: TRBV6-1; j_gene: TRBJ2-6; abundance: .; d_gene: TRBD1; CDR3nt: TGTGCCAGCAGTGAAAAGCAGGGGGTAAAACCTGGGGCCAACGTCCTGACTTTC; CDR3aa: CASSEKQGVKPGANVLTF